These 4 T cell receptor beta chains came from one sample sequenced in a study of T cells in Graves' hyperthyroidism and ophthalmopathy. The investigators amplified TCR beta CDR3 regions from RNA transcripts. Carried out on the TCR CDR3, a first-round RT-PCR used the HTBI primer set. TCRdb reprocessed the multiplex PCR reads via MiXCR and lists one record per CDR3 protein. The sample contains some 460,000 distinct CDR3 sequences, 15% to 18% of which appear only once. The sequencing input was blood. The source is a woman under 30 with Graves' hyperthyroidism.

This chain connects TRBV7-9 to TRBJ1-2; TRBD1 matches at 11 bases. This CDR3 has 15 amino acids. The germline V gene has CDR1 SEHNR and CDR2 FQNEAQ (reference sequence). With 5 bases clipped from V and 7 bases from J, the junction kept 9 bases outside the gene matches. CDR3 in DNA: TGTGCCAGCAGCGGTACCCGGGACAGGGGGGCTGGCTACACCTTC. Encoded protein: CASSGTRDRGAGYTF.

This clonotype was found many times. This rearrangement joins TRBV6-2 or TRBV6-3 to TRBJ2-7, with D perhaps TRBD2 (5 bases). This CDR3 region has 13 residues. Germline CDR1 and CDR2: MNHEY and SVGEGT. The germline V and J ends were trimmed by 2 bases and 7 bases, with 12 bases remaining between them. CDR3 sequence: CASSYTLRGEQYF. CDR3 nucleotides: TGTGCCAGCAGTTACACTCTACGAGGGGAGCAGTACTTC.

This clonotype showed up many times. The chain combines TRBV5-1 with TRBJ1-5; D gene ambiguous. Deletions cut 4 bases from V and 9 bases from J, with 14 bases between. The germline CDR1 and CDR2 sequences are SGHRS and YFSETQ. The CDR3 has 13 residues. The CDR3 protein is CASSPSGVGPQHF. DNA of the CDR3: TGCGCCAGCAGCCCCTCAGGCGTTGGGCCCCAGCATTTT.

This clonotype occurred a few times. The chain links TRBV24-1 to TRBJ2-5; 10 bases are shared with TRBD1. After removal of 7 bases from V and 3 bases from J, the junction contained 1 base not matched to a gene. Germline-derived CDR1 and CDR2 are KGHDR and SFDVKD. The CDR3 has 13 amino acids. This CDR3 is CATRGTGEETQYF. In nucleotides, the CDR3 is TGTGCCACCAGGGGGACAGGGGAAGAGACCCAGTACTTC.